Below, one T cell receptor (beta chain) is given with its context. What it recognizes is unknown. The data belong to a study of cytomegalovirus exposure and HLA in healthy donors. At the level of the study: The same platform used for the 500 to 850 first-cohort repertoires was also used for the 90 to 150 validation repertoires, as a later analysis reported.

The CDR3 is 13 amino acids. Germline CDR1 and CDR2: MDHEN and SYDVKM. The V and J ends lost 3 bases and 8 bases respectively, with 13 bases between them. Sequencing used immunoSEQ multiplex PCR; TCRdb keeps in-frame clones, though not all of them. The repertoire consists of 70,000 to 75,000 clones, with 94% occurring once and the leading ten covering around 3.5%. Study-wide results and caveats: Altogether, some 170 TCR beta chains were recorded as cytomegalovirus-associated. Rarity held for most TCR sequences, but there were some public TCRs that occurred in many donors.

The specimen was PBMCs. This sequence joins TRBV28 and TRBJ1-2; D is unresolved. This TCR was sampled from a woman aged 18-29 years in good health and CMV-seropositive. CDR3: CASSFSRTGGYTF. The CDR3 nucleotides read TGTGCCAGCAGTTTCAGTAGGACGGGGGGCTACACCTTC.